These T cell receptor beta chains were read from a single sample in a study of shared clonotypes between healthy human individuals. Measured with immunoSEQ multiplex PCR; TCRdb has only the in-frame clones, and not every one. This sample yields about 960,000 clones, of which less than 85% are seen a single time; about 1.5% belongs to the top ten. Sequenced: memory CD4+ T cells sorted from blood. The receptors derive from a man between 18 and 29 years old in good health. The CDR3 runs from the conserved cysteine through the conserved F or W. D genes are given only for firm matches. A row's size may be missing; if present it is once, few, many or a size class.

.	17	.	TRBV11-2	TRBJ2-3	TGTGCCAGCAGCCCTGAGAGAAGAGGGAGCGTAACAGATACGCAGTATTTT	CASSPERRGSVTDTQYF
.	13	.	TRBV9	TRBJ1-2	TGTGCCAGCAGCGAGTTACCTAACTATGGCTACACCTTC	CASSELPNYGYTF
.	15	few	TRBV9	TRBJ2-2	TGTGCCAGCAGCGTTGCCCACCAGAACACCGGGGAGCTGTTTTTT	CASSVAHQNTGELFF
.	16	.	TRBV5-1	TRBJ2-2	TGCGCCAGCAGCTTGGTAGCAGGCCCGAACACCGGGGAGCTGTTTTTT	CASSLVAGPNTGELFF
.	13	.	TRBV28	TRBJ1-6	TGTGCCAGCAGTCCCTTCGGGGTTTCACCCCTCCACTTT	CASSPFGVSPLHF
.	15	.	TRBV6-5	TRBJ1-1	TGTGCCAGCAGTTACTCGAATTCAGGGAACACTGAAGCTTTCTTT	CASSYSNSGNTEAFF
TRBD2	15	once	TRBV7-3	TRBJ2-3	TGTGCCAGCAGCTCGACTAGCGGGGGGCCAGATACGCAGTATTTT	CASSSTSGGPDTQYF
.	12	.	TRBV5-1	TRBJ2-7	TGCGCCAGCAGCTTGAGTGGGTTCGAGCAGTACTTC	CASSLSGFEQYF
TRBD2	16	few	TRBV9	TRBJ2-3	TGTGCCAGCAGCGTAGAGGTAGCGGGAGACACAGATACGCAGTATTTT	CASSVEVAGDTDTQYF
TRBD2	13	.	TRBV7-2	TRBJ2-5	TGTGCCAGCAGCAATAGCGGGGGGCGGACCCAGTACTTC	CASSNSGGRTQYF
.	20	.	TRBV6-1	TRBJ2-2	TGTGCCAGCAGTGAAGGGAGGATGGGGCAGGGCGGAAGGGTCGCCGGGGAGCTGTTTTTT	CASSEGRMGQGGRVAGELFF
.	14	.	TRBV9	TRBJ2-1	TGTGCCAGCAGCCCGATGACTAGTTCCAATGAGCAGTTCTTC	CASSPMTSSNEQFF
.	13	.	TRBV7-9	TRBJ1-2	TGTGCCAGCAGCCCACAGGTTAACTATGGCTACACCTTC	CASSPQVNYGYTF
.	13	many	TRBV7-9	TRBJ1-1	TGTGCCAGCATCAGGAGAGGGAACACTGAAGCTTTCTTT	CASIRRGNTEAFF
.	15	few	TRBV4-1	TRBJ1-1	TGCGCCAGCAGCCAATTGCTCCAGGGATCCACTGAAGCTTTCTTT	CASSQLLQGSTEAFF
.	14	few	TRBV10-2	TRBJ2-4	TGCGCCAGCAGGCGGGACAGCAAAGAACACATTCAGTACTTC	CASRRDSKEHIQYF
.	13	.	TRBV27	TRBJ1-5	TGTGCCAGCAGTTTAGAGGGAACTCAGCCCCAGCATTTT	CASSLEGTQPQHF
.	13	.	TRBV19	TRBJ2-7	TGTGCCAGTAGTGCCTCTTCCGGGAACGAGCAGTACTTC	CASSASSGNEQYF
TRBD2	14	.	TRBV9	TRBJ2-1	TGTGCCAGCAGCCCCCCTAGCGGCTACAATGAGCAGTTCTTC	CASSPPSGYNEQFF
.	11	.	TRBV20-1	TRBJ1-6	TGCAGTGCTAGAGGGGGGGTACCCCTCCACTTT	CSARGGVPLHF